The sequence of this T cell receptor beta chain was determined in a study of cytomegalovirus exposure and HLA in healthy donors. Study-level background: Earlier findings included about 120 million unique TCR beta sequences obtained from some 180 million T cells. Caucasian-associated ancestry cluster membership applied to just over 80% of over 350 genotyped donors.

The study, taken as a whole, reports: The classifier reportedly diagnosed cytomegalovirus status with high sensitivity and specificity.

The study ran its PCR with 60 Vbeta and 13 Jbeta primers. This table comes from immunoSEQ multiplex PCR, and its TCRdb copy is limited to in-frame clones, with some not included. Counted here are approximately 35,000 clones, roughly 84% occurring once; the ten biggest clones make up 3.6%. Comment on this clone: What it recognizes is unknown.

This CDR3 is 19 amino acids long. Unmatched junction bases numbered 12, after V lost 1 base and J lost 0 bases. The germline CDR1 and CDR2 sequences are SEHNR and FQNEAQ (reference sequence). The sequencing sample was made of PBMCs. This chain links TRBV7-9 with TRBJ2-1, with TRBD2 matching 7 bases. The sequence was collected from a woman between 18 and 30 years old in good health and CMV-seronegative. This CDR3 reads CASSLVRVRRESSYNEQFF. The CDR3 region has the DNA TGTGCCAGCAGCTTAGTACGAGTGAGGCGGGAGAGCTCCTACAATGAGCAGTTCTTC.